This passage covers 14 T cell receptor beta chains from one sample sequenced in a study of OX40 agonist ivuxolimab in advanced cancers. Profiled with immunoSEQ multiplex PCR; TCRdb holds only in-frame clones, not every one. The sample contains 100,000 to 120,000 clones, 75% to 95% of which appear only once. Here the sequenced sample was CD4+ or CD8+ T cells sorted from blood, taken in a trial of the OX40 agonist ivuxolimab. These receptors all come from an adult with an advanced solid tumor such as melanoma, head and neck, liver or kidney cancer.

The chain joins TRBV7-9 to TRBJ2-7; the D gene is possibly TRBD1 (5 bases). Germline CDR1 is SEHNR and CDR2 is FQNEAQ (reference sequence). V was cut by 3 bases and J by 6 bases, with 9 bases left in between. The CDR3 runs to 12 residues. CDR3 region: CASSFSQGEQYF. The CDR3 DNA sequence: TGTGCCAGCAGCTTTAGCCAGGGCGAGCAGTACTTC.

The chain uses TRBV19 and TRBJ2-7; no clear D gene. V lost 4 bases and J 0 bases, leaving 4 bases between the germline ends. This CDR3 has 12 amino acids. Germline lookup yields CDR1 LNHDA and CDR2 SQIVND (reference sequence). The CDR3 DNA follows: TGTGCCAGTAGTAAGGACTCCTACGAGCAGTACTTC. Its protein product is CASSKDSYEQYF.

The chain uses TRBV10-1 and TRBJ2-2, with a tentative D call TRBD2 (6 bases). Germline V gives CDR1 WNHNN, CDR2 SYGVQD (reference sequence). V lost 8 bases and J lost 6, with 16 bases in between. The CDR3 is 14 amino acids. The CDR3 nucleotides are TGCGCCAGCCGCCGGGACTTGGAGGCCGGGGAGCTGTTTTTT. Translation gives CASRRDLEAGELFF.

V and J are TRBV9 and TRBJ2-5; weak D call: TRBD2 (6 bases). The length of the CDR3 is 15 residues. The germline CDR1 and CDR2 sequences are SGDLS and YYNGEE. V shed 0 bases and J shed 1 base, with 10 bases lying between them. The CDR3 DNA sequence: TGTGCCAGCAGCGTAGCAGTGGGGGGCCAAGAGACCCAGTACTTC. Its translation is CASSVAVGGQETQYF.

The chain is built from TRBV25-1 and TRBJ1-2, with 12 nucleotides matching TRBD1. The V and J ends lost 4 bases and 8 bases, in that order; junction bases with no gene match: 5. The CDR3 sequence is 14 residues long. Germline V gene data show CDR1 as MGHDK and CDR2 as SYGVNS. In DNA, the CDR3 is TGTGCCAGCAGTGGGGGACAGGGGGCGGGGGGCTACACCTTC. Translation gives CASSGGQGAGGYTF.

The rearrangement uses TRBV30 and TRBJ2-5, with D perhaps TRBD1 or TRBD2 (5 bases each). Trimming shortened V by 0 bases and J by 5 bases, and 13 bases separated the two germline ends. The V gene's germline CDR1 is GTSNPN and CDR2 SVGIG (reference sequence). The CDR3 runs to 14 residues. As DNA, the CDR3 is TGTGCCTGGAGTGTATCGGTGGGGACGGAGACCCAGTACTTC. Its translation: CAWSVSVGTETQYF.

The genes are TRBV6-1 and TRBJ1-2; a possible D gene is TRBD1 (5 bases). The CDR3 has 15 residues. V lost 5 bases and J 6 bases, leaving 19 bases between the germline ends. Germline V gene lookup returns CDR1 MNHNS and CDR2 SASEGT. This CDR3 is CASSPRGGDRNGYTF. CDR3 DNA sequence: TGTGCCAGCAGTCCCCGCGGGGGGGATCGGAATGGCTACACCTTC.

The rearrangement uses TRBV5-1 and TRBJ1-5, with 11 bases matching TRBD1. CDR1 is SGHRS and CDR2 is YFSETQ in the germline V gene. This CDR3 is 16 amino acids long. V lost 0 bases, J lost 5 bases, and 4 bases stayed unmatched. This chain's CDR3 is CASSLDGTGGHQPQHF. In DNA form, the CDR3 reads TGCGCCAGCAGCTTGGACGGGACAGGGGGACATCAGCCCCAGCATTTT.

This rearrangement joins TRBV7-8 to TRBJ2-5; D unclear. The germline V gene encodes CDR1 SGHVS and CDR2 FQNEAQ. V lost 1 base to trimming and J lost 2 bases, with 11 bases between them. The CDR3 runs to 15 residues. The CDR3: CASSLVGRSQETQYF. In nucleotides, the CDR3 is TGTGCCAGCAGCTTAGTAGGCAGGAGTCAAGAGACCCAGTACTTC.

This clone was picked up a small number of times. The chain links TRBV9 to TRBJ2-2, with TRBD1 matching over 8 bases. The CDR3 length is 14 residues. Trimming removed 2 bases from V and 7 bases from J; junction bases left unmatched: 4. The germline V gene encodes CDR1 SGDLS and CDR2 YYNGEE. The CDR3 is CASSVTGAGGELFF. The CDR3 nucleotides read TGTGCCAGCAGCGTGACAGGGGCGGGCGGGGAGCTGTTTTTT.

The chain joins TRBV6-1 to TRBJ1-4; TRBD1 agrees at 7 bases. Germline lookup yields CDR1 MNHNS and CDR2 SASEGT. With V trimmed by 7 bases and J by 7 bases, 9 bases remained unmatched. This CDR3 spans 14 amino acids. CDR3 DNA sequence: TGTGCCAGCATCTCACAGGGGCTCGGTGAAAAACTGTTTTTT. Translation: CASISQGLGEKLFF.

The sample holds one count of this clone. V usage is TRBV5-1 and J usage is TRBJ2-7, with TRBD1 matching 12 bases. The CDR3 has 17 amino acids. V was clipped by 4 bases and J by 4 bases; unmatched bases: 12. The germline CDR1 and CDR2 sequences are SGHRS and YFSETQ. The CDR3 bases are TGCGCCAGCAGCCCCCAAGCGTCGGGACAGGGGGCTTACGAGCAGTACTTC. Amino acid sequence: CASSPQASGQGAYEQYF.

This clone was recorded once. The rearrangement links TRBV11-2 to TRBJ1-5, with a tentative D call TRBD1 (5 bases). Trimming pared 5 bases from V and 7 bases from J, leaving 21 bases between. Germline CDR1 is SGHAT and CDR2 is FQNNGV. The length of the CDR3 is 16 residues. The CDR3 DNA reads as TGTGCCAGCAGCCTAGGAACGGCCGGGACGGGGCAGCCCCAGCATTTT. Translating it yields CASSLGTAGTGQPQHF.

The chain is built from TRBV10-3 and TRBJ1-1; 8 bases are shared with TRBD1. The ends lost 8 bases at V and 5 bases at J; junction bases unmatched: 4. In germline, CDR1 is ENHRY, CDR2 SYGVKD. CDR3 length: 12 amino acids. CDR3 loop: CAIADRGTEAFF. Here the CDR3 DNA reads TGTGCCATCGCCGACAGGGGAACTGAAGCTTTCTTT.